A selection of T cell receptor beta chains follows, all from one sample in a study of CD8+ T cells in alopecia areata. The data were produced by immunoSEQ multiplex PCR, yet TCRdb's version contains in-frame clones alone and is incomplete. The profile shows 200,000 to 250,000 clones, approximately 65% of them singletons. The sample in question was CD4+ T cells sorted from blood, obtained at approximately week 42, from a patient treated with tofacitinib. Receptors were obtained from a human donor with alopecia areata. Both conserved end residues are part of each CDR3. A D gene is named only where the DNA matches it firmly. Part of the rows lack a size; the others show once, few, many or a class for expanded clones.

DNA	CDR3	size	D	J	V
TGTGCCAGCAGCTTAGGGACTAGCGGGGGACTCCAAGAGACCCAGTACTTC	CASSLGTSGGLQETQYF	-	TRBD2	TRBJ2-5	TRBV11-2
TGTGCCAGCACCATAGGACTGGGGACAGATACGCAGTATTTT	CASTIGLGTDTQYF	-	-	TRBJ2-3	TRBV27
TGTGCCAGCAGTTACTCGAGGCAGGGGGAGGGCTACACCTTC	CASSYSRQGEGYTF	-	TRBD1	TRBJ1-2	TRBV6-5
TGTGCCAGCAGCTCTACAGGGGGCCGGACTGAAGCTTTCTTT	CASSSTGGRTEAFF	-	TRBD1	TRBJ1-1	TRBV7-3
TGCAGCGTTGTGGGAAACTCCTACGAGCAGTACTTC	CSVVGNSYEQYF	-	-	TRBJ2-7	TRBV29-1
TGTGCCAGCAGACCACAGGGGGCTAAATATGGCTACACCTTC	CASRPQGAKYGYTF	-	TRBD1	TRBJ1-2	TRBV5-4
TGTGCCAGCAGCTTAGGACAGGGAAACGCCGAGCAGTACTTC	CASSLGQGNAEQYF	few	TRBD1	TRBJ2-7	TRBV7-2
TGTGCCAGCAGCGGGGGACAGGGCACCTATGGCTACACCTTC	CASSGGQGTYGYTF	-	TRBD1	TRBJ1-2	TRBV7-2
TGTGCCAGTAGTATGAGTGTGGCGGGGCGACAATACGAGCAGTACTTC	CASSMSVAGRQYEQYF	few	-	TRBJ2-7	TRBV19
TGTGCCAGCAGTTTTCAGGGTGTTACCTACGAGCAGTACTTC	CASSFQGVTYEQYF	few	-	TRBJ2-7	TRBV27
TGCGCCAGCAGCTTACAGGGGGACATCACAGATACGCAGTATTTT	CASSLQGDITDTQYF	-	TRBD1	TRBJ2-3	TRBV5-1
TGTGCCAGCAGACCTCGAGGGGGGCCAGCTGAAGCTTTCTTT	CASRPRGGPAEAFF	-	-	TRBJ1-1	TRBV6-5
TGTGCCAGCAGCGGATTCAGGGGGCGAGAGACCCAGTACTTC	CASSGFRGRETQYF	-	TRBD1	TRBJ2-5	TRBV7-2
TGTGCCTGGAAGACAGGCCCAATGAACACTGAAGCTTTCTTT	CAWKTGPMNTEAFF	-	-	TRBJ1-1	TRBV30
TGTGCCTCCACCTCGGGACAAACTACCGGGGAGCTGTTTTTT	CASTSGQTTGELFF	-	-	TRBJ2-2	TRBV30
TGTGCCAGCAGCTTAGGGGGATTCACAGATACGCAGTATTTT	CASSLGGFTDTQYF	-	-	TRBJ2-3	TRBV7-2
TGTGCCAGCAGCTTAGCCGGTTATGAAGCTTTCTTT	CASSLAGYEAFF	-	-	TRBJ1-1	TRBV11-2
TGCGCCAGCAGCCCACAGGGAGACGGAGATACGCAGTATTTT	CASSPQGDGDTQYF	few	-	TRBJ2-3	TRBV4-1
TGTGCCAGCAGTACACCACAGGGAGCGACCCAGTACTTC	CASSTPQGATQYF	-	-	TRBJ2-5	TRBV25-1
TGCAGCGGGGGGACCGGGACGGTGAACACTGAAGCTTTCTTT	CSGGTGTVNTEAFF	-	-	TRBJ1-1	TRBV29-1
TGCAGCGTTCCCAGGACAGGGACTTGGCCCCAGCATTTT	CSVPRTGTWPQHF	-	TRBD1	TRBJ1-5	TRBV29-1
TGTGCCAGCAGTCCGACAGTGAACTATGGCTACACCTTC	CASSPTVNYGYTF	-	-	TRBJ1-2	TRBV6-1
TGTGCCAGCAGCTTGGGCGTTCGGGGCGAGCAGTACTTC	CASSLGVRGEQYF	-	-	TRBJ2-7	TRBV7-2
TGCAGCGTTGCCTTGCACACTGAAGCTTTCTTT	CSVALHTEAFF	-	-	TRBJ1-1	TRBV29-1
TGTGCCAGCAAGATGACATGTGTTAACTATGGCTACACCTTC	CASKMTCVNYGYTF	-	-	TRBJ1-2	TRBV7-6
TGTGCCAGCAGTTACTCGTCAGCCCCCGGCACAGATACGCAGTATTTT	CASSYSSAPGTDTQYF	-	-	TRBJ2-3	TRBV6-6
TGCAGCGTAGCCCGTACAGGGGGTGTGACTGAAGCTTTCTTT	CSVARTGGVTEAFF	-	TRBD1	TRBJ1-1	TRBV29-1
TGTGCCAGCAGCCAAGTGGGCAGGGGCGCTGAAGCTTTCTTT	CASSQVGRGAEAFF	-	-	TRBJ1-1	TRBV14
TGTGCCAGCGGGACGGACATTAGGGACAATGAGCAGTTCTTC	CASGTDIRDNEQFF	many	-	TRBJ2-1	TRBV2
TGCGCCAGCAGCTTGGAAGTAGGGGGGCTGCCCCAGCATTTT	CASSLEVGGLPQHF	-	-	TRBJ1-5	TRBV5-1
TGCGCCAGCAGCTTCTCGTCAGAGCAGTACTTC	CASSFSSEQYF	-	-	TRBJ2-7	TRBV5-1
TGCAGCGCCGGAGTTATTGCGAACACCGGGGAGCTGTTTTTT	CSAGVIANTGELFF	once	-	TRBJ2-2	TRBV29-1
TGTGCCAGCAGTGAAGAGGACACCCCCGTTAAATTGCCCCAGCATTTT	CASSEEDTPVKLPQHF	-	-	TRBJ1-5	TRBV6-1
TGCGCCAGCAGCCAAGCCCATAGTAGTCGGGAGACCCAGTACTTC	CASSQAHSSRETQYF	-	-	TRBJ2-5	TRBV4-3
TGTGCCAGCAGCTTAGTTGTGGACACAAGGTTCGAGCAGTACTTC	CASSLVVDTRFEQYF	once	-	TRBJ2-7	TRBV11-2
TGTGCCAGCAGTGCGGGACTAGTCGCCGGGGAGCTGTTTTTT	CASSAGLVAGELFF	-	TRBD2	TRBJ2-2	TRBV25-1
TGTGCCTGGAGTCCGAAAGATACGCAGTATTTT	CAWSPKDTQYF	-	-	TRBJ2-3	TRBV30
TGTGCCAGCAGCCAATCACGGGACAGGATAAACATTCAGTACTTC	CASSQSRDRINIQYF	-	TRBD1	TRBJ2-4	TRBV16
TGTGCCAGCAGCTTAAGAAGTGTGGGTACCGGGGAGCTGTTTTTT	CASSLRSVGTGELFF	-	-	TRBJ2-2	TRBV7-2
TGTGCTAGTGGCCCTGACAGGATCGAAGCTTTCTTT	CASGPDRIEAFF	-	-	TRBJ1-1	TRBV12-5
TGTGCCAGCAGCTGGACCGGGGGGGCGGACATTCAGTACTTC	CASSWTGGADIQYF	-	TRBD2	TRBJ2-4	TRBV5-4
TGTGCCAGCAGCCGATCCCCCCTAGCGGGGGGGCCCCACACCGGGGAGCTGTTTTTT	CASSRSPLAGGPHTGELFF	-	TRBD2	TRBJ2-2	TRBV7-2
TGTGCCAGTAGTGACAGGGTGAGCGACTATGGCTACACCTTC	CASSDRVSDYGYTF	-	TRBD1	TRBJ1-2	TRBV19
TGTGCCAGCAGTACCGACCTGGGAAATGGCTACACCTTC	CASSTDLGNGYTF	-	-	TRBJ1-2	TRBV6-5
TGCAGCGCCTCCGACAGGGAAGGAATCGAGCAGTACTTC	CSASDREGIEQYF	-	TRBD1	TRBJ2-7	TRBV29-1
TGTGCCAGCAGCCCACGTAGTAGCACAGATACGCAGTATTTT	CASSPRSSTDTQYF	few	-	TRBJ2-3	TRBV7-6
TGTGCCAGCAGCTCCCACGCCTTTTCCGACGAGCAGTACTTC	CASSSHAFSDEQYF	-	-	TRBJ2-7	TRBV7-9
TGCGCCAGCACCCAGGGAGCATTTGGTTTCTATGGCTACACCTTC	CASTQGAFGFYGYTF	-	-	TRBJ1-2	TRBV5-1
TGTGCCAGCAGCACCCGCACCGGGGAGCTGTTTTTT	CASSTRTGELFF	few	-	TRBJ2-2	TRBV7-3
TGCGCCAGCAGCCAGTTGACAGGGAGGAACTATGGCTACACCTTC	CASSQLTGRNYGYTF	once	TRBD1	TRBJ1-2	TRBV4-3
TGCAGCGCCTCTCGGGATAGCAATCAGCCCCAGCATTTT	CSASRDSNQPQHF	-	-	TRBJ1-5	TRBV29-1
TGTGCCTGGAGTTTGACCGAGAATCAGCCCCAGCATTTT	CAWSLTENQPQHF	few	-	TRBJ1-5	TRBV30
TGCGCCAGCAGCCAACCAGGGGGCGAGCAGTACTTC	CASSQPGGEQYF	-	TRBD1	TRBJ2-7	TRBV4-3
TGCAGCGCCACCGAGAACTATGGCTACACCTTC	CSATENYGYTF	-	-	TRBJ1-2	TRBV29-1
TGTGCCAGCGGGACAGATTATAATTCACCCCTCCACTTT	CASGTDYNSPLHF	-	TRBD1	TRBJ1-6	TRBV7-2
TGCGCCAGCAGCCTACGGTCGAACACTGAAGCTTTCTTT	CASSLRSNTEAFF	-	-	TRBJ1-1	TRBV4-3
TGTGCCTGGGGCCGAGACAGGGAAGGTACTGAAGCTTTCTTT	CAWGRDREGTEAFF	-	TRBD1	TRBJ1-1	TRBV30
TGTGCCAGCAGCCAAGATCAGGTTAATTCACCCCTCCACTTT	CASSQDQVNSPLHF	-	-	TRBJ1-6	TRBV14
TGTGCCAGTAGTATAGAATCGCTAGCGGGGGTCTTGGGTGAGCAGTTCTTC	CASSIESLAGVLGEQFF	-	TRBD2	TRBJ2-1	TRBV19